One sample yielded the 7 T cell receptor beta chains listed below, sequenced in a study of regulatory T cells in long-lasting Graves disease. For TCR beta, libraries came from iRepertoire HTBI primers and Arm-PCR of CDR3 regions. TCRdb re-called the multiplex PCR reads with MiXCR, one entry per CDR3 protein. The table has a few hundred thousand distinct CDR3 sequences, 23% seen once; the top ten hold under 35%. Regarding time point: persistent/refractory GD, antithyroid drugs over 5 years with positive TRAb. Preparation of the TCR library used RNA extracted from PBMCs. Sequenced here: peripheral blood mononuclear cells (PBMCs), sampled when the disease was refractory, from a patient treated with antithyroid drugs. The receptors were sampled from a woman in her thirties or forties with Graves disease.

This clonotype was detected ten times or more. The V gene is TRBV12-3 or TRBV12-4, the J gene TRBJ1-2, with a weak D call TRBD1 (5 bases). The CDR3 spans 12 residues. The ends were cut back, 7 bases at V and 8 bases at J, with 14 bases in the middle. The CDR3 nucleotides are TGTGCCAGCACCAGGACACCCGGCGGCTACACCTTC. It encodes CASTRTPGGYTF.

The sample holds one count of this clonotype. DNA of the CDR3: TGTGCCATCAGTGAGAATACCGGGACAGGGTGGGCACCCCTCCACTTT. This translates into CAISENTGTGWAPLHF. The chain links TRBV10-3 to TRBJ1-6; 9 nucleotides line up with TRBD1. The CDR3 is made up of 16 amino acids. The junction had 10 bases not matched to a gene; V was cut back by 2 bases and J by 11 bases. Germline V CDR1 and CDR2: ENHRY, SYGVKD.

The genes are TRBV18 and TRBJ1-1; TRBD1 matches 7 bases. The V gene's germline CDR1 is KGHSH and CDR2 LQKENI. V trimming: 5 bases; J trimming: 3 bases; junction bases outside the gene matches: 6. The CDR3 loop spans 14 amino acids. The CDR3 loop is CASSMRGRDTEAFF. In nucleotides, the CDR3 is TGTGCCAGCTCAATGAGGGGGCGCGACACTGAAGCTTTCTTT.

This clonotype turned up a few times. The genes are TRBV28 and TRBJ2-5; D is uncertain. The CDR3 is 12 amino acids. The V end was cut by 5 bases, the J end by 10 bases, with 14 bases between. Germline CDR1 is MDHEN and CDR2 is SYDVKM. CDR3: CASSLPGQDQYF. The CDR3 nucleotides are TGTGCCAGCAGTCTCCCCGGGCAAGACCAGTACTTC.

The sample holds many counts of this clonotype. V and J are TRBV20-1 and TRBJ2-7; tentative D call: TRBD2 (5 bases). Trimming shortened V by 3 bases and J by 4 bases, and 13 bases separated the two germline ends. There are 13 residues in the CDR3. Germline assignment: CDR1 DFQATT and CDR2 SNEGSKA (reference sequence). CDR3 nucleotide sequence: TGCAGTGCTAGGCGTGCGGACTCGTACGAGCAGTACTTC. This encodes CSARRADSYEQYF.

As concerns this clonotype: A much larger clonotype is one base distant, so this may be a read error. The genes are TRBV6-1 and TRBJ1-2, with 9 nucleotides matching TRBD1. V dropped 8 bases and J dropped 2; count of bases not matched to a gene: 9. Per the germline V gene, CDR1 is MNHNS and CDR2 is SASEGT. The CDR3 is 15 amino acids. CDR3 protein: CASGPYRGPNYGYTF. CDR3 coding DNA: TGTGCCAGCGGTCCTTACAGGGGGCCCAACTATGGCTACACCTTC.

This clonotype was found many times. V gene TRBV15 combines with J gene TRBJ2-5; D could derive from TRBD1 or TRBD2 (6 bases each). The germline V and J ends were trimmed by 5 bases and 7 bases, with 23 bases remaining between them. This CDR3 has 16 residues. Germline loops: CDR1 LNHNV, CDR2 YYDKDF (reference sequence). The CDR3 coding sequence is TGTGCCACCAGCCTCCATTCGGGGGCCGACATTGGGACCCAGTACTTC. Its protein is CATSLHSGADIGTQYF.